The next 11 T cell receptor beta chains were all read from a single sample in a study of CD8+ T cells in alopecia areata. Extraction of RNA preceded its reverse transcription into cDNA, which served as the sequencing template. Sequencing was performed with immunoSEQ multiplex PCR; in TCRdb, only in-frame clones are kept and a portion is missing. In the table there are roughly 98,000 clones, approximately 60% of which are singletons. Treatment: oral pan-JAK inhibitor, 5-10 mg twice daily. Specimen: CD8+ T cells sorted from blood, collected at week 4, from a patient treated with tofacitinib. The source of these receptors is a human donor with alopecia areata.

This chain uses TRBV7-6 with TRBJ2-1, with 8 bases identical to TRBD2. Germline CDR1 reads SGHVS; CDR2 reads FNYEAQ. With V trimmed by 4 bases and J by 10 bases, 3 bases remained unmatched. This CDR3 is built from 12 residues. CDR3 sequence (DNA): TGTGCCAGCAGCTCGACTAGCGCAGAGCAGTTCTTC. Its protein is CASSSTSAEQFF.

This chain connects TRBV27 to TRBJ2-7; D call uncertain. Deletions cut 4 bases from V and 3 bases from J, with 4 bases between. The CDR3 has 11 amino acids. Germline CDR1 and CDR2: MNHEY and SMNVEV (reference sequence). In DNA, the CDR3 is TGTGCCAGCAGTTCGTTCTACGAGCAGTACTTC. Its protein product is CASSSFYEQYF.

The sample holds a few counts of this clone. V is TRBV27 and J is TRBJ1-2; D remains ambiguous. Germline V gene lookup returns CDR1 MNHEY and CDR2 SMNVEV (reference sequence). The CDR3 is made up of 16 amino acids. V was clipped by 7 bases and J by 2 bases, with 20 bases between them. CDR3 protein: CASTGVGPRQNYGYTF. For the CDR3, the DNA is TGTGCCAGCACCGGCGTAGGGCCCAGACAAAACTATGGCTACACCTTC.

The chain combines TRBV13 with TRBJ2-1; TRBD1 matches 7 bases. V trimming: 6 bases; J trimming: 6 bases; junction bases outside the gene matches: 11. Per germline, CDR1 PRHDT and CDR2 FYEKMQ (reference sequence). The CDR3 covers 15 residues. The CDR3 bases are TGTGCCAGCAGTAATATACAGGGGCGAGGCAATGAGCAGTTCTTC. Its translation is CASSNIQGRGNEQFF. Combining the CDR3 with reference TRBV13 and TRBJ2-1 gives the whole variable domain AAGVIQSPRHLIKEKRETATLKCYPIPRHDTVYWYQQGPGQDPQFLISFYEKMQSDKGSIPDRFSAQQFSDYHSELNMSSLELGDSALYFCASSNIQGRGNEQFFGPGTRLTVL.

The V and J genes are TRBV4-1 and TRBJ2-5; no definite D call. Germline CDR1 is MGHRA and CDR2 is YSYEKL. Between the trimmed V and J ends, which lost 0 bases and 1 base, there was a span of 9 bases. The CDR3 runs to 15 residues. The CDR3 is CASSQDMTGQETQYF. CDR3 DNA: TGCGCCAGCAGCCAAGATATGACGGGCCAAGAGACCCAGTACTTC.

V and J are TRBV28 and TRBJ1-2; D ambiguous. Germline V gives CDR1 MDHEN, CDR2 SYDVKM. The CDR3 consists of 13 residues. Trimming shortened V by 6 bases and J by 4 bases, and 12 bases separated the two germline ends. Written as DNA, the CDR3 is TGTGCCAGCAGATCGGGGTTCGGCTATGGCTACACCTTC. Translating it yields CASRSGFGYGYTF.

This chain joins TRBV19 and TRBJ2-7; 8 positions match TRBD2. The CDR3 has 14 residues. V dropped 5 bases and J dropped 3; count of bases not matched to a gene: 6. The V gene's germline CDR1 is LNHDA and CDR2 SQIVND (reference sequence). CDR3 DNA: TGTGCCAGTAGTCCTCAGCGGGAGTACTACGAGCAGTACTTC. Amino acids: CASSPQREYYEQYF.

This sequence joins TRBV27 and TRBJ2-1, with TRBD2 matching over 7 bases. Germline V CDR1 and CDR2: MNHEY, SMNVEV (reference sequence). The V gene end was trimmed by 3 bases and the J gene end by 0 bases; junction bases not matched to a gene: 14. The CDR3 totals 19 residues. The CDR3 protein is CASSLEGLSGASSYNEQFF. The CDR3 DNA is TGTGCCAGCAGTTTGGAGGGGCTGAGCGGGGCGAGCTCCTACAATGAGCAGTTCTTC.

The chain is built from TRBV27 and TRBJ2-3; D is uncertain. This CDR3 is 11 amino acids long. Germline values: CDR1 MNHEY, CDR2 SMNVEV (reference sequence). Trimming removed 6 bases at V and 6 bases at J, with 7 bases between. CDR3 sequence reads: CASSAWDTQYF. In DNA, the CDR3 is TGTGCCAGCAGCGCTTGGGATACGCAGTATTTT.

The chain links TRBV30 to TRBJ2-7; TRBD2 aligns across 12 bases. V shed 3 bases, J shed 0 bases, and the junction held 15 bases outside the gene matches. Germline V CDR1 and CDR2: GTSNPN, SVGIG (reference sequence). This CDR3 contains 19 residues. Here the CDR3 DNA reads TGTGCCTGGAGGACAGCCGGGACTAGCGGGTCACCAACCTCCTACGAGCAGTACTTC. Translated: CAWRTAGTSGSPTSYEQYF.

This chain uses TRBV19 with TRBJ2-1, with D unresolved. V lost 6 bases and J lost 4, with 10 bases in between. Germline V gene sequence: CDR1 LNHDA, CDR2 SQIVND (reference sequence). The CDR3 loop spans 13 amino acids. The CDR3 nucleotides are TGTGCCAGTAGGTTCTTACCTTACAATGAGCAGTTCTTC. Its protein product is CASRFLPYNEQFF.